This TCR beta chain was captured in a study of T cell repertoires in MIS-A myocarditis (dated by TCRdb to the early 2020s). The immunoSEQ bias-controlled multiplex PCR was used to amplify TCRbeta CDR3 regions, which were then sequenced at high throughput. The paper's processing steps were these. The immunoSEQ vendor pipeline collapsed and filtered the CDR3 sequences so that the abundance and frequency of each unique TCRbeta CDR3 could be quantified. Using a 90% global sequence identity threshold, CD-HIT clustered dominant CDR3 amino acid sequences together with SARS-CoV-2-specific ImmuneCODE TCRbeta sequences. Clones were classed as hyperexpanded at frequencies of 0.1 to 1 and as large at frequencies of 0.01 to 0.1. MiXCR was used to confirm CDR3 amino acid sequences and V and J gene assignments of dominant clones. The R stringdist package was used to compute Levenshtein distances between the patient clonotypes and the ImmuneCODE hits. TCRdb obtained this table from immuneACCESS and retained in-frame rearrangements with V and J assigned. These tables miss some clones; where compared with another copy, unresolved V genes account for less than half of the shortfall, and the remainder is unexplained. V, J and clone size are those of that table, while D and trimming were read from the DNA. The sample table records roughly 15,000 clones; around 74% of these occur just once. The ten largest account for about 60% of the sample.

Concerning this clone: Its antigen has not been determined. Within one base of it there is no much larger clone, and no base qualities were kept.

The CDR3 sequence holds 18 residues, the cysteine and phenylalanine included. The retained sequence is limited to the CDR3, 54 bases, with the frame set at the first base. Sequences MGHRA (CDR1) and YSYEKL (CDR2) are obtained from the germline V gene. V is pared back by 0 bases and J by 3 bases, with 20 bases lying between the germline termini. The QIAamp DNA FFPE kit was used to extract genomic DNA from formalin-fixed paraffin-embedded autopsy tissue. The rearranged chain carries TRBV4-1 and TRBJ1-1; TRBD1 is a weak D gene call, 6 bases matching. This TCR was sampled from a man aged 18-30 years with fulminant myocarditis from multisystem inflammatory syndrome in adults (MIS-A) after COVID-19. Sequencing was performed on left ventricle heart tissue obtained at autopsy. The cell subset or site label corresponds to: cardiac tissue sample (left or right ventricle, interventricular septum, or pericardium). At the DNA level, the sequence is TGCGCCAGCAGCCAAGATAGTACAGGGAGGCGAGGACACACTGAAGCTTTCTTT. It encodes CASSQDSTGRRGHTEAFF.